The 20 T cell receptor beta chains presented below share a single source sample, sequenced in a study of blood T cell repertoires in COVID-19. TCRdb's copy holds only in-frame clones and misses some; the assay was immunoSEQ multiplex PCR. The repertoire holds 100,000 to 150,000 clones, with 65% to 85% as singletons. The sample taken for sequencing was peripheral blood. The receptors stem from an elderly woman with acute or convalescent COVID-19.

Notes on this clone: Mismatch with germline at one junction end may stem from a read error. The chain joins TRBV7-9 to TRBJ1-1; tentatively, D is TRBD1 (5 bases). CDR3 size: 14 residues. In germline, CDR1 is SEHNR, CDR2 FQNEAQ (reference sequence). This CDR3 is CASSLDGTYTEAFF. The CDR3 DNA is TGTGCCAGCAGTTTAGATGGGACTTATACTGAAGCTTTCTTT.

The chain recombines TRBV30 with TRBJ2-7; TRBD1 agrees at 7 bases. Germline CDR1 GTSNPN, CDR2 SVGIG (reference sequence). CDR3 length: 16 residues. The V and J ends lost 2 bases and 5 bases, in that order; junction bases with no gene match: 15. The CDR3 here is CAWSNPRDRGFDEQYF. The CDR3 DNA is TGTGCCTGGAGTAACCCCCGGGACAGAGGGTTCGACGAGCAGTACTTC.

The V and J genes are TRBV5-1 and TRBJ1-3; tentative D call: TRBD1 (5 bases). Looked up from germline, CDR1 is SGHRS and CDR2 is YFSETQ. CDR3 size: 15 residues. Trimming removed 4 bases from V and 0 bases from J, with 11 bases in between. The chain's CDR3 is CASSGNRSSGNTIYF. CDR3 nucleotides: TGCGCCAGCAGCGGGAACAGGAGCTCTGGAAACACCATATATTTT.

The chain couples TRBV6-2 or TRBV6-3 to TRBJ2-2; a weak D match, TRBD1 (6 bases). This CDR3 spans 14 amino acids. CDR1 and CDR2 from the germline V gene are MNHEY and SVGEGT. Trimming took 5 bases from V and 0 from J, leaving 7 bases between them. As DNA, the CDR3 is TGTGCCAGCAGTAGGGGGTCGAACACCGGGGAGCTGTTTTTT. Its protein product is CASSRGSNTGELFF.

This rearrangement joins TRBV6-4 to TRBJ1-5; maybe TRBD1 (6 bases). The V end was cut by 10 bases, the J end by 0 bases, with 31 bases between. CDR3 length equals 20 residues. In germline, CDR1 is MRHNA, CDR2 SNTAGT. The CDR3 is CANTPLRSAGDLYSNQPQHF. In DNA form, the CDR3 reads TGTGCCAACACGCCCCTTAGGTCGGCAGGGGACCTTTATAGCAATCAGCCCCAGCATTTT.

The chain couples TRBV13 to TRBJ1-6; D is unclear. V was cut by 3 bases and J by 6 bases, with 3 bases left in between. The germline gives CDR1 PRHDT, CDR2 FYEKMQ (reference sequence). The CDR3 covers 12 residues. This CDR3 reads CASSFFNSPLHF. CDR3 in DNA: TGTGCCAGCAGCTTCTTTAATTCACCCCTCCACTTT.

The CDR3 bases are TGTGCCAGTAGTTCCCAGGGATCAACTAATGAAAAACTGTTTTTT. Its protein product is CASSSQGSTNEKLFF. This chain links TRBV19 with TRBJ1-4, with TRBD1 as a possible D gene (5 bases). Between the trimmed V and J ends, which lost 5 bases and 0 bases, there was a span of 10 bases. This CDR3 is 15 amino acids long. The germline V gene encodes CDR1 LNHDA and CDR2 SQIVND (reference sequence). Drawing the rest from reference TRBV19 and TRBJ1-4, the complete variable domain is DGGITQSPKYLFRKEGQNVTLSCEQNLNHDAMYWYRQDPGQGLRLIYYSQIVNDFQKGDIAEGYSVSREKKESFPLTVTSAQKNPTAFYLCASSSQGSTNEKLFFGSGTQLSVL.

The V and J genes are TRBV7-2 and TRBJ2-1, with 7 bases fitting TRBD1. The germline V gene has CDR1 SGHTA and CDR2 FQGNSA. CDR3 length: 16 residues. V gave up 1 base and J gave up 1 base; unmatched junction bases: 4. The CDR3 loop is CASSLGQGLSYNEQFF. The CDR3 nucleotides read TGTGCCAGCAGCTTAGGACAGGGTCTATCCTACAATGAGCAGTTCTTC.

This chain links TRBV2 with TRBJ2-7; 11 bases fit TRBD2. CDR1 is SNHLY, CDR2 FYNNEI, per germline. The CDR3 totals 16 residues. The ends lost 8 bases at V and 3 bases at J; junction bases unmatched: 12. The CDR3 DNA is TGTGCCAGCTCGAGGGAGGGACTAGCGGAGAACTACGAGCAGTACTTC. This gives the protein CASSREGLAENYEQYF.

The V and J genes are TRBV6-2 or TRBV6-3 and TRBJ1-6; D is undetermined. V was cut by 2 bases and J by 7 bases, with 12 bases left in between. The CDR3 length is 15 residues. Per germline, CDR1 MNHEY and CDR2 SVGEGT. The CDR3 region is CASSYEGRPNSPLHF. CDR3 nucleotide sequence: TGTGCCAGCAGTTACGAGGGCAGACCGAATTCACCCCTCCACTTT.

V gene TRBV29-1 combines with J gene TRBJ2-1; TRBD2 matches at 10 bases. J lost 4 bases, V lost 8 bases, and 5 bases had no gene match. This CDR3 has 13 amino acids. Germline CDR1 SQVTM, CDR2 ANQGSEA. The CDR3 region is CSPTSGIYNEQFF. CDR3 bases: TGCAGCCCAACTAGCGGGATATACAATGAGCAGTTCTTC.

This chain uses TRBV19 with TRBJ2-7; the match to TRBD1 covers 7 bases. The CDR3 runs to 13 residues. V shed 9 bases and J 2 bases; nucleotides not matched to a gene: 7. Germline V lookup: CDR1 LNHDA, CDR2 SQIVND (reference sequence). In nucleotides, the CDR3 is TGTGCCAGCTCAGGGGGAAATACCTACGAGCAGTACTTC. Its protein product is CASSGGNTYEQYF.

The V and J genes are TRBV5-6 and TRBJ2-7, with 14 bases matching TRBD2. CDR1 SGHDT and CDR2 YYEEEE come from the germline V gene. Trimming at V came to 0 bases and at J to 4 bases, leaving 9 bases not matched to a gene. CDR3 size: 18 residues. CDR3 sequence: CASSLGRLAGGPLYEQYF. DNA of the CDR3: TGTGCCAGCAGCTTGGGACGACTAGCGGGAGGGCCTTTATACGAGCAGTACTTC.

This clone was observed a handful of times. This chain connects TRBV5-6 to TRBJ1-2, with TRBD1 matching over 8 bases. Germline CDR1 is SGHDT and CDR2 is YYEEEE. The CDR3 totals 13 residues. V was pared by 1 base and J by 7 bases, with 3 bases of the junction left unmatched. The CDR3 is CASSLLGQGGYTF. The DNA for the CDR3 is TGTGCCAGCAGCTTGCTTGGACAGGGTGGCTACACCTTC.

The CDR3 DNA sequence: TGTGCCAGTAGTAACGGACTAGCGGGAGGTCTCGAGCAGTACTTC. This encodes CASSNGLAGGLEQYF. The gene calls are TRBV19 and TRBJ2-7, with 14 positions matching TRBD2. The J segment lost 6 bases and the V segment lost 4 bases, leaving 5 bases of the junction unmatched. The CDR3 length is 15 residues. Germline CDR1 is LNHDA and CDR2 is SQIVND (reference sequence).

The CDR3 nucleotides read TGTGCCAGTAGAGTTTTTCACGAGCGGGTTGGAAGTGAAGCTTTCTTT. Translating gives CASRVFHERVGSEAFF. The V and J genes are TRBV19 and TRBJ1-1; D is unclear. Trimming removed 6 bases from V and 7 bases from J, with 24 bases in between. Germline assignment: CDR1 LNHDA and CDR2 SQIVND (reference sequence). This CDR3 region has 16 residues.

Written as DNA, the CDR3 is TGCGCCAGCAGCTCGGGCTTCCTAGCGGACACAGATACGCAGTATTTT. As protein: CASSSGFLADTDTQYF. The chain employs TRBV5-1 and TRBJ2-3; 7 bases agree with TRBD2. V was pared by 3 bases and J by 2 bases, with 9 bases of the junction left unmatched. Germline values: CDR1 SGHRS, CDR2 YFSETQ. CDR3 length: 16 amino acids. Drawing the rest from reference TRBV5-1 and TRBJ2-3, the complete variable domain is KAGVTQTPRYLIKTRGQQVTLSCSPISGHRSVSWYQQTPGQGLQFLFEYFSETQRNKGNFPGRFSGRQFSNSRSEMNVSTLELGDSALYLCASSSGFLADTDTQYFGPGTRLTVL.

The V call is TRBV25-1, the J call TRBJ1-4; 8 bases match TRBD1. This CDR3 region has 15 residues. Losses at the gene ends were 1 base for V and 4 bases for J; bases not matched to a gene: 2. From germline, CDR1 is MGHDK and CDR2 SYGVNS. CDR3 nucleotide sequence: TGTGCCAGCAGTGAATTAACAGGGGGTAATGAAAAACTGTTTTTT. It translates to CASSELTGGNEKLFF. The variable domain in full, with the rest retrieved from reference TRBV25-1 and TRBJ1-4, is EADIYQTPRYLVIGTGKKITLECSQTMGHDKMYWYQQDPGMELHLIHYSYGVNSTEKGDLSSESTVSRIRTEHFPLTLESARPSHTSQYLCASSELTGGNEKLFFGSGTQLSVL.

J is TRBJ1-1 and V is TRBV18; no clear D gene. Germline assignment: CDR1 KGHSH and CDR2 LQKENI. The germline V and J ends were trimmed by 1 base and 5 bases, with 11 bases remaining between them. The CDR3 has 14 residues. CDR3 in amino acids: CASSPQREPTEAFF. The CDR3 DNA sequence: TGTGCCAGCTCACCACAGCGCGAGCCTACTGAAGCTTTCTTT.

V usage is TRBV3-1 (or the pseudogene TRBV3-2) and J usage is TRBJ2-7, with 13 bases aligning to TRBD2. The CDR3 is 16 residues long. V was clipped by 4 bases and J by 2 bases; unmatched bases: 5. Germline CDR1 LGHDT, CDR2 YNNKEL (reference sequence). In nucleotides, the CDR3 is TGTGCCAGCAGCCCGGGACTAGCGGGGAAACCCTACGAGCAGTACTTC. Protein: CASSPGLAGKPYEQYF.